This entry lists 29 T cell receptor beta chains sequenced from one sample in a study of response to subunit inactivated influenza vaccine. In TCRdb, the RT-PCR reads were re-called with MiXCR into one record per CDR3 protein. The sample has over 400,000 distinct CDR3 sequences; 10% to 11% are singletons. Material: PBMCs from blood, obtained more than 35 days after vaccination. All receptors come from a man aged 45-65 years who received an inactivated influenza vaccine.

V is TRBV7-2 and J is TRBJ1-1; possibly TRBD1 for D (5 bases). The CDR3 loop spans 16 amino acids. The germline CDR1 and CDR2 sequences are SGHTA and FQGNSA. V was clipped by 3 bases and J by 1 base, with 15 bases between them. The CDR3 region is CASSLPPGRWNTEAFF. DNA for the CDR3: TGTGCCAGCAGCTTGCCCCCGGGACGCTGGAACACTGAAGCTTTCTTT. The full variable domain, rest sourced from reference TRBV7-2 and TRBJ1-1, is GAGVSQSPSNKVTEKGKDVELRCDPISGHTALYWYRQSLGQGLEFLIYFQGNSAPDKSGLPSDRFSAERTGGSVSTLTIQRTQQEDSAVYLCASSLPPGRWNTEAFFGQGTRLTVV.

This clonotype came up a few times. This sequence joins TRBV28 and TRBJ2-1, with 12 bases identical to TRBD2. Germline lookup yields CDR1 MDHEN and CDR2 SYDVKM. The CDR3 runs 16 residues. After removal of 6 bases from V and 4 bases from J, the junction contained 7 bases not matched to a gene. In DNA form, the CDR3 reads TGTGCCAGCAGCGCCTATGGACTAGCGGGGTACAATGAGCAGTTCTTC. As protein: CASSAYGLAGYNEQFF.

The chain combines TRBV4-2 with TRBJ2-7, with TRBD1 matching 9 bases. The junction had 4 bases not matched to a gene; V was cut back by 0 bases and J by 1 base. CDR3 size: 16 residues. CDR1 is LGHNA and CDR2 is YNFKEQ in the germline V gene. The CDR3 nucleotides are TGTGCCAGCAGCCAAGATGGGACAGGGATTTCCTACGAGCAGTACTTC. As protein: CASSQDGTGISYEQYF.

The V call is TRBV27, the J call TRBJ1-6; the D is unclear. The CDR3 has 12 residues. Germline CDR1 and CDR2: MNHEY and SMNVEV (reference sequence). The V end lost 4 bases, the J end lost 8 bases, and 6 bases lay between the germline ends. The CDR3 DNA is TGTGCCAGCAGTTCAATCTATTCACCCCTCCACTTT. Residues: CASSSIYSPLHF.

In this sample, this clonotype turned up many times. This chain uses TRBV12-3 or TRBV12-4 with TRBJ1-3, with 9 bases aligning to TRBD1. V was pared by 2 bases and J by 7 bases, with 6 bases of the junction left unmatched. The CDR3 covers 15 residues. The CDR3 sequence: CASSLSPGTGNTIYF. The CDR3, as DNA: TGTGCCAGCAGTTTATCGCCCGGGACAGGGAACACCATATATTTT.

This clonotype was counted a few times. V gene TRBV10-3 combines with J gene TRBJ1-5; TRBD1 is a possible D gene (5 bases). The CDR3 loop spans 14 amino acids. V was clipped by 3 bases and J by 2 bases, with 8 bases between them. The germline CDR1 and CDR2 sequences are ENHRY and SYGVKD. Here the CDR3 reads CAISDRGGNQPQHF. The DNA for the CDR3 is TGTGCCATCAGTGATCGAGGGGGCAATCAGCCCCAGCATTTT.

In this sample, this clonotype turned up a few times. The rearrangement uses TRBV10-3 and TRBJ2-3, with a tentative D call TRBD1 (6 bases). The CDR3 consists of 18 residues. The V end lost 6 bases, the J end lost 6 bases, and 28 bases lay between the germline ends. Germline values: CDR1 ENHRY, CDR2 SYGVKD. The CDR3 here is CAIRKTNTTGGGVDTQYF. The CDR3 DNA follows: TGTGCCATCAGGAAAACGAATACGACAGGAGGTGGTGTGGATACGCAGTATTTT.

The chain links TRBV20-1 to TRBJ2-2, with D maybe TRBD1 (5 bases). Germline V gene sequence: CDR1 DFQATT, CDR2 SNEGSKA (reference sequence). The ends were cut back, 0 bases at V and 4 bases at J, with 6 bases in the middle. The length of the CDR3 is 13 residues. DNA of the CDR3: TGCAGTGCTAGAGATCAGGGCACCGGGGAGCTGTTTTTT. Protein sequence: CSARDQGTGELFF.

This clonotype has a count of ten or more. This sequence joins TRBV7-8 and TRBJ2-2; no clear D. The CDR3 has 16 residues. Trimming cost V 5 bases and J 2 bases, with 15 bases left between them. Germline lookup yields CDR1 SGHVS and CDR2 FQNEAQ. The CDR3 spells CASSTHARFNTGELFF. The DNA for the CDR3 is TGTGCCAGCAGCACACACGCCAGATTCAACACCGGGGAGCTGTTTTTT.

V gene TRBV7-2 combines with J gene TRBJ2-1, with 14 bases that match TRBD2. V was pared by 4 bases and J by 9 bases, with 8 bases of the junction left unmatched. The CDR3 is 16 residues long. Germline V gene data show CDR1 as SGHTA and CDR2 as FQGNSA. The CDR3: CASSSTGLAGGGEQFF. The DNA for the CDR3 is TGTGCCAGCAGCTCGACCGGACTAGCGGGAGGAGGTGAGCAGTTCTTC.

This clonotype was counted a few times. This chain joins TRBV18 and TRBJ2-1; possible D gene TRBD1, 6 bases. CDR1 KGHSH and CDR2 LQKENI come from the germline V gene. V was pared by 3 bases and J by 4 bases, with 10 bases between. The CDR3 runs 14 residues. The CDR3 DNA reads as TGTGCCAGCTCACCGTTGGGACAATACAATGAGCAGTTCTTC. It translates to CASSPLGQYNEQFF.

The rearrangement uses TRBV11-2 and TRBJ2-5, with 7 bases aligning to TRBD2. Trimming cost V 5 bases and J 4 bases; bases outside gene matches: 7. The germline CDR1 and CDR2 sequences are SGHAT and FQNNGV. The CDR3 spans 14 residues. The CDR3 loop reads CASSRGRSGETQYF. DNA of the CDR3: TGTGCCAGCAGCCGCGGGAGATCGGGAGAGACCCAGTACTTC.

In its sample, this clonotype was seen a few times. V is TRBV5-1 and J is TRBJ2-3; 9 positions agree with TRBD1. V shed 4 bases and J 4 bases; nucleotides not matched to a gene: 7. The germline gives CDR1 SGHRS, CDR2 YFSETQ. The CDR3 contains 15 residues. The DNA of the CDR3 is TGCGCCAGCAGCCTTGGACAGGGGATGCCAGATACGCAGTATTTT. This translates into CASSLGQGMPDTQYF.

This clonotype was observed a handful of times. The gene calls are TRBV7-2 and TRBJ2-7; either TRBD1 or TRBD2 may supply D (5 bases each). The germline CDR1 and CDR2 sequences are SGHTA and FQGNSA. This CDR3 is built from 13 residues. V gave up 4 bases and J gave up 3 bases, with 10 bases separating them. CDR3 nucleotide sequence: TGTGCCAGCAGCTCGAGGGGAGACTACGAGCAGTACTTC. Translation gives CASSSRGDYEQYF.

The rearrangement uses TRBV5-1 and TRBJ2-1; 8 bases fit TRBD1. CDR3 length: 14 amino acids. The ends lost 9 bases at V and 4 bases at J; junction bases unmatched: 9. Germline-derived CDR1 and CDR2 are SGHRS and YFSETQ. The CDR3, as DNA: TGCGCCATCCCGGACAGGGTGGAATACAATGAGCAGTTCTTC. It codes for CAIPDRVEYNEQFF.

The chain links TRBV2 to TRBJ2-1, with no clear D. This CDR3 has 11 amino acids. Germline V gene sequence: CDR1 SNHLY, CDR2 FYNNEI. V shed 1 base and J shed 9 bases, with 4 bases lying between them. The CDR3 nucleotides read TGTGCCAGCAGTGAAGAAACTGAGCAGTTCTTC. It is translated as CASSEETEQFF.

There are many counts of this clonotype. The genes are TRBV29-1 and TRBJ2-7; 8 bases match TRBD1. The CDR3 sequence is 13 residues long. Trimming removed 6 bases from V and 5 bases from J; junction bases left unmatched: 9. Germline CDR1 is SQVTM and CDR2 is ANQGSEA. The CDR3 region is CSVGAGGVNEQYF. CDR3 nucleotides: TGCAGCGTGGGGGCAGGGGGCGTGAACGAGCAGTACTTC.

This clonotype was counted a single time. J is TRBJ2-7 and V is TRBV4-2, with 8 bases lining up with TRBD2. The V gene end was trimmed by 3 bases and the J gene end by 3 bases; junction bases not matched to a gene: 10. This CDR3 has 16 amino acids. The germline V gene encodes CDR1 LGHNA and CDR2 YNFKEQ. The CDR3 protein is CASSQPPGLEDYEQYF. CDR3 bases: TGTGCCAGCAGCCAGCCGCCGGGACTAGAAGACTACGAGCAGTACTTC.

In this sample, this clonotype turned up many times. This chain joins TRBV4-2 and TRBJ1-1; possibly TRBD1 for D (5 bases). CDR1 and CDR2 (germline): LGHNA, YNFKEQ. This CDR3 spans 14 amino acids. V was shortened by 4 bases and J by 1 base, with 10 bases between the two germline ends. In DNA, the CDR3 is TGTGCCAGCAGCCCAGGGCCAGGGAACACTGAAGCTTTCTTT. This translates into CASSPGPGNTEAFF.

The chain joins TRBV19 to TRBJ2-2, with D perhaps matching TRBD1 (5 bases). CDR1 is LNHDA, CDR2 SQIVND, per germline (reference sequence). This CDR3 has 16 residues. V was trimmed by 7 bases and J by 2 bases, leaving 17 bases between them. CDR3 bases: TGTGCCAGTAAACTCGGTAGGACATCAAACACCGGGGAGCTGTTTTTT. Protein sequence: CASKLGRTSNTGELFF. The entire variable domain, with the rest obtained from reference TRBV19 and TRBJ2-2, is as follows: DGGITQSPKYLFRKEGQNVTLSCEQNLNHDAMYWYRQDPGQGLRLIYYSQIVNDFQKGDIAEGYSVSREKKESFPLTVTSAQKNPTAFYLCASKLGRTSNTGELFFGEGSRLTVL.

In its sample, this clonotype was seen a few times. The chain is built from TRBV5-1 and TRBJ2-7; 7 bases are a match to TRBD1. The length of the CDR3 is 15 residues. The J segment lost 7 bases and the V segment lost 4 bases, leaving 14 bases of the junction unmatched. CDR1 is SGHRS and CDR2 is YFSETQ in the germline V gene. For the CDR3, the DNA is TGCGCCAGCAGCCAGCAGACGACAGGGCCGGGGGAGCAGTACTTC. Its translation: CASSQQTTGPGEQYF.

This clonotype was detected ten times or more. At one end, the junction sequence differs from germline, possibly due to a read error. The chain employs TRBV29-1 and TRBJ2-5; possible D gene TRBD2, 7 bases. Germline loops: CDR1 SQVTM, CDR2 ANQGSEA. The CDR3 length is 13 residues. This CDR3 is CSVEDQFRGANHF. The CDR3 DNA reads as TGCAGCGTTGAAGATCAGTTCCGGGGGGCGAACCACTTC.

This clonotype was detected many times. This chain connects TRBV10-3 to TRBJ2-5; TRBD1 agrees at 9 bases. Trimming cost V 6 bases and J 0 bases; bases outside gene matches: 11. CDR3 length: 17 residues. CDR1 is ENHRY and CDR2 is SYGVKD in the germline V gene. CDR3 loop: CAISAKLGQGHQETQYF. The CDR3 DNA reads TGTGCCATCAGCGCAAAATTGGGACAGGGCCACCAAGAGACCCAGTACTTC.

The CDR3 DNA is TGTGCCAGCAGCCCGCCACGGGACTATTACGAAAAACTGTTTTTT. Encoded protein: CASSPPRDYYEKLFF. The V gene is TRBV14, the J gene TRBJ1-4, with a possible D match to TRBD1 (5 bases). The CDR3 is made up of 15 amino acids. V shed 4 bases and J shed 8 bases, with 17 bases lying between them. Germline-derived CDR1 and CDR2 are SGHDN and FVKESK.

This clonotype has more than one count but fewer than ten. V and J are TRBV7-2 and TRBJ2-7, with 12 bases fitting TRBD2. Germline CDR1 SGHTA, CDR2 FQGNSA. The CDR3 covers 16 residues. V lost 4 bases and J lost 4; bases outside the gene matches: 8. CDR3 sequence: CASSSTTSGGGYEQYF. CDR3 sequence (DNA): TGTGCCAGCAGCTCCACGACTAGCGGGGGAGGATACGAGCAGTACTTC.

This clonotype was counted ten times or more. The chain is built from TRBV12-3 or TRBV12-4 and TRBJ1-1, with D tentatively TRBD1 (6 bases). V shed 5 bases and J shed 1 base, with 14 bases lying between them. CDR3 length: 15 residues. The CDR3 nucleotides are TGTGCCAGCAGTCACAACCGGGACAAGAACACTGAAGCTTTCTTT. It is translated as CASSHNRDKNTEAFF.

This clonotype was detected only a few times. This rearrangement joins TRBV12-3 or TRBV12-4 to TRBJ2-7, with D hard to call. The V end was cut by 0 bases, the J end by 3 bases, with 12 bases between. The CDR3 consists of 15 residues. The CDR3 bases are TGTGCCAGCAGTTTAGCGGGGTTACTGGGCTACGAGCAGTACTTC. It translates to CASSLAGLLGYEQYF.

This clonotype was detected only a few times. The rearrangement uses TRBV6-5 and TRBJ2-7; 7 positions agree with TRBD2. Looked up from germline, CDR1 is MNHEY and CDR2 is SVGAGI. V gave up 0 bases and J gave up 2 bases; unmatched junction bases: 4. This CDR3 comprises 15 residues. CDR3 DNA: TGTGCCAGCAGTTACTCGATGGCGGGGGCCTACGAGCAGTACTTC. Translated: CASSYSMAGAYEQYF.

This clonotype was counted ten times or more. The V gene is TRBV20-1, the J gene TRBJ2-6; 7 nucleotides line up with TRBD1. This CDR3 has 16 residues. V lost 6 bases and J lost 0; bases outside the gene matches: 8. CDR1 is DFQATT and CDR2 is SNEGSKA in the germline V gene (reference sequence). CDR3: CSARRTGLSGANVLTF. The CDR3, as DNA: TGCAGTGCCAGAAGGACAGGCCTCTCTGGGGCCAACGTCCTGACTTTC.